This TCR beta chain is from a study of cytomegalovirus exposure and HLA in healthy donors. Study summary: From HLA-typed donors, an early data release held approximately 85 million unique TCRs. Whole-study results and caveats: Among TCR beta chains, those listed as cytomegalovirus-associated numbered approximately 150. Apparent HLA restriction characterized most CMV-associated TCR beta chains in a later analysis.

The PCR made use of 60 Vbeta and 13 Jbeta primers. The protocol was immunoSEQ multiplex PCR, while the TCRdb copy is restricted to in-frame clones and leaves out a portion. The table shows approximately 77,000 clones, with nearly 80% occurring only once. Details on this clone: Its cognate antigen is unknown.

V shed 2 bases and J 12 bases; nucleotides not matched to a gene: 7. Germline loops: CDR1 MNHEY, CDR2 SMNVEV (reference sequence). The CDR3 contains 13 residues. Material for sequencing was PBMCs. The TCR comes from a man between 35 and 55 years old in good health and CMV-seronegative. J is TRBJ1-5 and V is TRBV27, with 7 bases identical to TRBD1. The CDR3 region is CASSLESGGVQHF. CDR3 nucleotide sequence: TGTGCCAGCAGTTTAGAGTCAGGGGGAGTCCAGCATTTT.